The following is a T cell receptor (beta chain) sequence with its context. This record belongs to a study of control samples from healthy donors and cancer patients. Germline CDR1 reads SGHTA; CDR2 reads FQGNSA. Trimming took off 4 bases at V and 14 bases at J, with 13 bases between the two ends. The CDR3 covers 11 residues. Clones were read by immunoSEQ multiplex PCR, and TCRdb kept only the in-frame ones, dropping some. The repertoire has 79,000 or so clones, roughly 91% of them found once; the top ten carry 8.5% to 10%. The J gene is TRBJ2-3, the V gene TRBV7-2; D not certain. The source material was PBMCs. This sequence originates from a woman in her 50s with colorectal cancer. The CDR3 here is CASSSALIRYF. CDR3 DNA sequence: TGTGCCAGCAGCTCGGCCCTGATAAGGTATTTT.